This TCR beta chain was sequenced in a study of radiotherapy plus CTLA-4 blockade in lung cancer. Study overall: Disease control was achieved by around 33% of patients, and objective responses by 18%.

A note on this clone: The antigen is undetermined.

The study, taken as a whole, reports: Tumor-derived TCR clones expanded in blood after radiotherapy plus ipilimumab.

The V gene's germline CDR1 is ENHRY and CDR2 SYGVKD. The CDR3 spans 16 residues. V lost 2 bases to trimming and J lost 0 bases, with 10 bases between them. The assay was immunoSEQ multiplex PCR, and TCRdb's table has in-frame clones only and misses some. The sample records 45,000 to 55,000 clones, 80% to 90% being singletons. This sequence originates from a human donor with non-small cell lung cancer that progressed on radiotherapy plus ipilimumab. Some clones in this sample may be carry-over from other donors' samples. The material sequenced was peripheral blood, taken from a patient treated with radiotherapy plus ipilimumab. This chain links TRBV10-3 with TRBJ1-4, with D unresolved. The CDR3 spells CAISEQITATNEKLFF. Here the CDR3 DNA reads TGTGCCATCAGTGAGCAGATTACAGCAACTAATGAAAAACTGTTTTTT.